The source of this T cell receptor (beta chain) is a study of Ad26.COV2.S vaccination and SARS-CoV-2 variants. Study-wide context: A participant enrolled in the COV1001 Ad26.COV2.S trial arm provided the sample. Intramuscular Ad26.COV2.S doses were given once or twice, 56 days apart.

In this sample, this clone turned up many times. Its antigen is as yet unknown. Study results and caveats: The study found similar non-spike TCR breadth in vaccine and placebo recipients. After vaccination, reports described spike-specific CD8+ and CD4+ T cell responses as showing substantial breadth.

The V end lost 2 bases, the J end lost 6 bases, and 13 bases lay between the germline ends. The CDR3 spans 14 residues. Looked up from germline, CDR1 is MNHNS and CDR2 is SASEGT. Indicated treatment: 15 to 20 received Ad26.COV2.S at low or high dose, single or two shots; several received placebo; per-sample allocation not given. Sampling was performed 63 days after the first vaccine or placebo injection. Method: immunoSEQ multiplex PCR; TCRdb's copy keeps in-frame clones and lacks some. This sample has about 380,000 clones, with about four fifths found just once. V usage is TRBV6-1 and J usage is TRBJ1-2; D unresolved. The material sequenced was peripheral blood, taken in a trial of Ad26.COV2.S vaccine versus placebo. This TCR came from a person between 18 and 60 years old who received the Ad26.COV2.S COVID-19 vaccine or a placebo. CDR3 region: CASSEIEGSDGYTF. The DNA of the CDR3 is TGTGCCAGCAGTGAAATTGAGGGATCGGATGGCTACACCTTC.